Included here is one TCR beta chain sequence, with context. Its antigen remains unknown. Profiling relied on immunoSEQ multiplex PCR, and the TCRdb table lists in-frame clones only, not all of them. The sample consists of about 80,000 clones, approximately 89% of them appearing once. This entry comes from a study of OX40 agonist ivuxolimab in advanced cancers. Study details: With a range of roughly 23 to 85, age averaged roughly 60 years, and more than 75% were male. Study findings and constraints: Normalized expansion of T-cell clones was also low for some nonresponders.

The CDR3 loop spans 15 amino acids. Between the trimmed V and J ends, which lost 6 bases and 7 bases, there was a span of 21 bases. The germline V gene encodes CDR1 MNHNY and CDR2 SVGAGI (reference sequence). V gene TRBV6-6 combines with J gene TRBJ1-1; a weak D match, TRBD1 (6 bases). This sequence was found in an adult with an advanced solid tumor such as melanoma, head and neck, liver or kidney cancer. The starting material was CD4+ or CD8+ T cells sorted from blood, obtained in a trial of the OX40 agonist ivuxolimab. The CDR3 reads CASSPLGQPNVEAFF. CDR3 coding DNA: TGTGCCAGCAGCCCTCTTGGACAGCCGAACGTTGAAGCTTTCTTT.